This TCR beta chain derives from a study of blood T cell repertoires in COVID-19. Original analysis: Reference gene primer amplification gave estimated nucleated cell counts. Assay used: immunoSEQ multiplex PCR; TCRdb lists only in-frame clones, some missing. V and J calls and clone size are as listed in that table; D and trimming were resolved from the DNA. Among hundreds of thousands of clones listed, nearly 90% were seen once. Unmatched junction bases numbered 7, after V lost 1 base and J lost 7 bases. The CDR3 contains 17 residues. From germline, CDR1 is SGHTA and CDR2 FQGNSA. The genes are TRBV7-2 and TRBJ2-1, with 13 bases that match TRBD2. This sequence was found in a woman aged 25 to 45 who had recovered from COVID-19. Specimen: PBMCs or T cells enriched from blood (not recorded which). The CDR3: CASSLVPGLAGNNEQFF. As DNA, the CDR3 is TGTGCCAGCAGCTTAGTTCCGGGACTAGCGGGAAATAATGAGCAGTTCTTC.